Below, 25 T cell receptor beta chains from the same sample are listed, as sequenced in a study of response to subunit inactivated influenza vaccine. TCRdb used MiXCR to reprocess the RT-PCR reads, holding one entry per CDR3 protein. Here the sample spans around 520,000 distinct CDR3 sequences, over 25% being singletons. The input for sequencing was CD4+ T cells sorted from PBMCs, taken roughly 5 days after vaccination. Receptors were obtained from a man aged 45 to 65 who received an inactivated influenza vaccine.

This clonotype has a handful of counts. The CDR3 is CASTEKRPGVITGELFF. The CDR3 DNA sequence: TGTGCCAGCACCGAGAAACGTCCCGGGGTCATCACCGGGGAGCTGTTTTTT. The chain combines TRBV7-8 with TRBJ2-2; maybe TRBD2 (5 bases). CDR1 is SGHVS, CDR2 FQNEAQ, per germline. The V and J ends lost 7 bases and 4 bases respectively, with 22 bases between them. The CDR3 has 17 residues.

This clonotype occurred a few times. This rearrangement joins TRBV18 to TRBJ2-7, with 9 bases lining up with TRBD2. CDR1 is KGHSH and CDR2 is LQKENI in the germline V gene. This CDR3 has 14 residues. V shed 6 bases, J shed 4 bases, and the junction held 7 bases outside the gene matches. The CDR3 DNA reads as TGTGCCAGCTCGCCTTCTAGCGGGGTATACGAGCAGTACTTC. Its protein is CASSPSSGVYEQYF.

Here the CDR3 DNA reads TGTGCCAGCAGCTTAGCGGGGCTAGCTTCCTACGAGCAGTACTTC. Translation gives CASSLAGLASYEQYF. V usage is TRBV7-2 and J usage is TRBJ2-7; tentatively, D is TRBD1 or TRBD2 (5 bases each). Germline assignment: CDR1 SGHTA and CDR2 FQGNSA. The ends were cut back, 0 bases at V and 1 base at J, with 10 bases in the middle. The CDR3 has 15 residues.

This clonotype has only a few counts. The V gene is TRBV4-1, the J gene TRBJ1-1; maybe TRBD1 (6 bases). The V end lost 4 bases, the J end lost 3 bases, and 9 bases lay between the germline ends. This CDR3 has 13 amino acids. Germline values: CDR1 MGHRA, CDR2 YSYEKL. The CDR3 loop reads CASSRRQDTEAFF. As DNA, the CDR3 is TGCGCCAGCAGCCGACGACAGGACACTGAAGCTTTCTTT.

V usage is TRBV7-8 and J usage is TRBJ2-5, with 10 positions matching TRBD2. Germline loops: CDR1 SGHVS, CDR2 FQNEAQ. CDR3 length equals 16 residues. Trimming at V came to 5 bases and at J to 4 bases, leaving 10 bases not matched to a gene. CDR3 sequence: CASSPGFLAGAETQYF. CDR3 DNA sequence: TGTGCCAGCAGCCCCGGTTTTCTAGCGGGAGCAGAGACCCAGTACTTC.

This clonotype was counted a few times. The chain has TRBV6-6 and TRBJ2-5; no firm D call. Germline V gene data show CDR1 as MNHNY and CDR2 as SVGAGI (reference sequence). CDR3 length equals 13 residues. The V end was cut by 2 bases, the J end by 5 bases, with 9 bases between. The CDR3 region has the DNA TGTGCCAGCAGTTACCATCCTCGGGAGACCCAGTACTTC. As protein: CASSYHPRETQYF.

This clonotype was recorded a few times. The chain couples TRBV10-3 to TRBJ2-7; the D is unclear. Germline V gene data show CDR1 as ENHRY and CDR2 as SYGVKD. The CDR3 totals 13 residues. CDR3 region: CAYSSAPVTGQYF. In DNA, the CDR3 is TGTGCTTACTCAAGCGCCCCTGTGACGGGGCAGTACTTC.

The chain employs TRBV27 and TRBJ2-3, with 8 bases fitting TRBD1. Germline lookup yields CDR1 MNHEY and CDR2 SMNVEV (reference sequence). V shed 4 bases, J shed 4 bases, and the junction held 4 bases outside the gene matches. The CDR3 runs to 14 residues. The CDR3 loop is CASSWDRLPDTQYF. CDR3 nucleotide sequence: TGTGCCAGCAGTTGGGACAGGCTCCCAGATACGCAGTATTTT.

The chain employs TRBV28 and TRBJ2-2; tentatively, D is TRBD2 (6 bases). The germline CDR1 and CDR2 sequences are MDHEN and SYDVKM. The length of the CDR3 is 15 residues. Trimming stripped 7 bases from V and 5 bases from J, with 17 bases between. The DNA for the CDR3 is TGTGCCAGCAAAGCAAGGAGGGTAACGACCGGGGAGCTGTTTTTT. Translating gives CASKARRVTTGELFF.

CDR3 protein: CASSLQGHGYTF. For the CDR3, the DNA is TGTGCCAGCAGTCTACAGGGACACGGCTACACCTTC. The J gene is TRBJ1-2, the V gene TRBV7-2; D possibly corresponds to TRBD1 (6 bases). Germline CDR1 is SGHTA and CDR2 is FQGNSA. The CDR3 has 12 residues. The V gene lost 6 bases and the J gene lost 8 bases, with 13 bases spanning the gap.

This clonotype was seen only a few times. The rearrangement uses TRBV11-2 and TRBJ2-7, with 11 bases matching TRBD2. V dropped 2 bases and J dropped 0; count of bases not matched to a gene: 12. Germline V lookup: CDR1 SGHAT, CDR2 FQNNGV. The CDR3 spans 19 residues. In nucleotides, the CDR3 is TGTGCCAGCAGCTTATTCCCTAGCGGGAGGCCTCAGAGCTCCTACGAGCAGTACTTC. It is translated as CASSLFPSGRPQSSYEQYF.

In its sample, this clonotype was seen a few times. The chain links TRBV7-8 to TRBJ2-3; D not resolved. Germline V CDR1 and CDR2: SGHVS, FQNEAQ. Trimming took 1 base from V and 6 from J, leaving 17 bases between them. The CDR3 loop spans 16 amino acids. The CDR3 is CASSLVQAAPRDTQYF. For the CDR3, the DNA is TGTGCCAGCAGCTTAGTGCAGGCGGCCCCGCGTGATACGCAGTATTTT.

Many counts were recorded for this clonotype. This chain uses TRBV4-3 with TRBJ1-4; D uncertain. This CDR3 spans 13 amino acids. From germline, CDR1 is LGHNA and CDR2 YSLEER. Deletions cut 0 bases from V and 7 bases from J, with 6 bases between. The CDR3 spells CASSQDSGEKLFF. CDR3 DNA sequence: TGCGCCAGCAGCCAAGATTCTGGTGAAAAACTGTTTTTT.

This clonotype was counted a few times. The chain links TRBV7-2 to TRBJ2-7, with D possibly being TRBD2 (6 bases). The CDR3 spans 14 residues. Germline-derived CDR1 and CDR2 are SGHTA and FQGNSA. The V gene lost 5 bases and the J gene lost 4 bases, with 15 bases spanning the gap. The CDR3 sequence is CASSPIGGSYEQYF. CDR3 in DNA: TGTGCCAGCAGCCCTATCGGGGGTTCTTACGAGCAGTACTTC. Filled out from reference TRBV7-2 and TRBJ2-7, the complete variable domain reads GAGVSQSPSNKVTEKGKDVELRCDPISGHTALYWYRQSLGQGLEFLIYFQGNSAPDKSGLPSDRFSAERTGGSVSTLTIQRTQQEDSAVYLCASSPIGGSYEQYFGPGTRLTVT.

This clonotype was counted a single time. The V call is TRBV5-1, the J call TRBJ2-1; tentatively, D is TRBD2 (5 bases). CDR3 length equals 14 residues. Germline loops: CDR1 SGHRS, CDR2 YFSETQ. V was cut by 7 bases and J by 8 bases, with 19 bases left in between. CDR3 protein: CASARTGFDHEQFF. The CDR3 region has the DNA TGCGCCAGCGCCCGGACTGGGTTTGACCATGAGCAGTTCTTC.

This clonotype was counted ten times or more. This chain links TRBV20-1 with TRBJ2-3; the match to TRBD2 covers 7 bases. The CDR3 totals 15 residues. V lost 4 bases and J lost 2; bases outside the gene matches: 9. Germline CDR1 and CDR2: DFQATT and SNEGSKA (reference sequence). The CDR3 DNA reads as TGCAGTGCTATGGAAGCGGGGAGCTTCACAGATACGCAGTATTTT. Its translation is CSAMEAGSFTDTQYF.

In its sample, this clonotype is medium-sized (0.01 to 0.1%). The V and J genes are TRBV4-2 and TRBJ2-3; 10 bases are a match to TRBD2. The CDR3 loop spans 16 amino acids. Germline V gene sequence: CDR1 LGHNA, CDR2 YNFKEQ. V lost 4 bases, J lost 6 bases, and 10 bases stayed unmatched. The CDR3 DNA reads as TGTGCCAGCAGCCTCGATCGGACTAGCGGAGGGGATACGCAGTATTTT. Translated: CASSLDRTSGGDTQYF.

This clonotype was seen only a few times. The chain is built from TRBV5-6 and TRBJ2-4; D remains ambiguous. This CDR3 spans 15 amino acids. CDR1 and CDR2 from the germline V gene are SGHDT and YYEEEE. The ends were cut back, 1 base at V and 1 base at J, with 9 bases in the middle. CDR3: CASSLRQLAKNIQYF. The CDR3 coding sequence is TGTGCCAGCAGCTTGCGCCAGTTGGCCAAAAACATTCAGTACTTC.

This clonotype was detected a few times. The chain uses TRBV10-3 and TRBJ1-6; 9 bases are shared with TRBD1. The junction had 5 bases not matched to a gene; V was cut back by 7 bases and J by 4 bases. Germline loops: CDR1 ENHRY, CDR2 SYGVKD. The CDR3 has 15 amino acids. The CDR3 is CAIKGDRAYNSPLHF. For the CDR3, the DNA is TGTGCCATCAAAGGGGACAGGGCTTATAATTCACCCCTCCACTTT.

The chain has TRBV3-1 and TRBJ2-2; tentatively, D is TRBD1 (5 bases). The CDR3 loop spans 15 amino acids. The V end was cut by 1 base, the J end by 4 bases, with 10 bases between. Looked up from germline, CDR1 is LGHDT and CDR2 is YNNKEL (reference sequence). The CDR3 bases are TGTGCCAGCAGCCAAGGGACAATCAGCACCGGGGAGCTGTTTTTT. This sequence encodes CASSQGTISTGELFF.

This chain joins TRBV20-1 and TRBJ2-4; 10 bases are shared with TRBD2. With V trimmed by 5 bases and J by 3 bases, 4 bases remained unmatched. Germline values: CDR1 DFQATT, CDR2 SNEGSKA (reference sequence). This CDR3 contains 14 residues. CDR3 residues: CSARTSGLKNIQYF. CDR3 DNA sequence: TGCAGTGCTCGGACTAGCGGCCTCAAAAACATTCAGTACTTC.

The chain carries TRBV7-9 and TRBJ1-2; D is possibly TRBD1 (5 bases). The germline V gene encodes CDR1 SEHNR and CDR2 FQNEAQ (reference sequence). CDR3 length: 13 residues. V was cut by 7 bases and J by 6 bases, with 15 bases left in between. CDR3 in DNA: TGTGCCAGCATCCGGGACGGACTCCATGGCTACACCTTC. Its protein product is CASIRDGLHGYTF.

This clonotype was counted ten times or more. The chain combines TRBV7-2 with TRBJ2-7, with 9 bases lining up with TRBD1. The CDR3 runs to 14 residues. Losses at the gene ends were 3 bases for V and 2 bases for J; bases not matched to a gene: 2. The germline CDR1 and CDR2 sequences are SGHTA and FQGNSA. The chain's CDR3 is CASSFGDRAYEQYF. The DNA of the CDR3 is TGTGCCAGCAGCTTTGGGGACAGGGCCTACGAGCAGTACTTC.

This clonotype has a handful of counts. The rearrangement links TRBV5-1 to TRBJ2-5, with 9 positions matching TRBD1. V was clipped by 3 bases and J by 4 bases; unmatched bases: 4. Germline CDR1 reads SGHRS; CDR2 reads YFSETQ. The CDR3 covers 14 residues. CDR3 sequence reads: CASSSSGQGETQYF. In DNA, the CDR3 is TGCGCCAGCAGCTCCTCGGGACAGGGAGAGACCCAGTACTTC.

This clonotype has a handful of counts. The chain is built from TRBV4-3 and TRBJ2-1, with 9 bases that match TRBD2. V dropped 4 bases and J dropped 10; count of bases not matched to a gene: 11. Germline V gene lookup returns CDR1 LGHNA and CDR2 YSLEER. The CDR3 is 15 residues long. The chain's CDR3 is CASSPGGGAFGEQFF. CDR3 DNA: TGCGCCAGCAGCCCTGGCGGGGGGGCCTTCGGGGAGCAGTTCTTC.